What follows are 30 T cell receptor beta chains derived from one specimen sequenced in a study of blood T cell repertoires in COVID-19. Sequencing used immunoSEQ multiplex PCR; TCRdb keeps in-frame clones, though not all of them. The sample lists fewer than 120,000 clones; roughly 76% were seen once. Material: peripheral blood. The receptors stem from a woman aged 55-70 years with acute or convalescent COVID-19.

The V call is TRBV5-6, the J call TRBJ1-3; TRBD1 might be the D (5 bases). Looked up from germline, CDR1 is SGHDT and CDR2 is YYEEEE. V was cut by 4 bases and J by 0 bases, with 14 bases left in between. The CDR3 is 16 residues long. The CDR3 here is CASSVRQSLSGNTIYF. DNA of the CDR3: TGTGCCAGCAGCGTCAGACAGTCCCTCTCTGGAAACACCATATATTTT.

This clone was seen once. The V call is TRBV19, the J call TRBJ2-5; D not resolved. Matching the DNA end better, TRBJ2-7 makes the J call doubtful. Looked up from germline, CDR1 is LNHDA and CDR2 is SQIVND (reference sequence). This CDR3 spans 14 amino acids. In nucleotides, the CDR3 is TGTGCCAGTAGTATAGGAGACATACCCTACGAGCAGTACTTC. Amino acids: CASSIGDIPYEQYF.

This chain connects TRBV11-2 to TRBJ2-2; D is possibly TRBD1 (6 bases). The CDR3 has 15 residues. Trimming pared 2 bases from V and 2 bases from J, leaving 9 bases between. Germline assignment: CDR1 SGHAT and CDR2 FQNNGV. CDR3 nucleotides: TGTGCCAGCAGCTTAACAGGGAGAAACACCGGGGAGCTGTTTTTT. Its protein is CASSLTGRNTGELFF.

V usage is TRBV28 and J usage is TRBJ1-1; 8 bases are a match to TRBD1. The germline V gene has CDR1 MDHEN and CDR2 SYDVKM. The CDR3 is made up of 15 amino acids. Trimming cost V 2 bases and J 6 bases; bases outside gene matches: 8. The CDR3 loop is CASSLGGQGSAEAFF. CDR3 DNA: TGTGCCAGCAGTTTAGGTGGACAGGGTTCTGCTGAAGCTTTCTTT.

The chain employs TRBV2 and TRBJ1-5; TRBD1 might be the D (6 bases). Germline assignment: CDR1 SNHLY and CDR2 FYNNEI. The CDR3 contains 14 residues. Deletions cut 4 bases from V and 4 bases from J, with 11 bases between. CDR3 nucleotide sequence: TGTGCCAGCAGTGGGGGGACACCTAATCAGCCCCAGCATTTT. It translates to CASSGGTPNQPQHF.

The chain employs TRBV10-3 and TRBJ2-2; 8 bases align to TRBD1. The CDR3 is 15 residues long. The junction had 11 bases not matched to a gene; V was cut back by 11 bases and J by 3 bases. Germline CDR1 reads ENHRY; CDR2 reads SYGVKD. CDR3 protein: CAFSGTGADTGELFF. CDR3 nucleotide sequence: TGTGCCTTCTCGGGGACAGGCGCGGACACCGGGGAGCTGTTTTTT.

The chain carries TRBV5-6 and TRBJ2-7; D gene ambiguous. The CDR3 totals 13 residues. Per the germline V gene, CDR1 is SGHDT and CDR2 is YYEEEE. V was cut by 4 bases and J by 4 bases, with 12 bases left in between. CDR3 sequence: CASSRIAVYEQYF. CDR3 DNA: TGTGCCAGCAGCCGAATCGCAGTATACGAGCAGTACTTC.

The chain combines TRBV12-5 with TRBJ2-1, with TRBD2 matching 10 bases. Germline V gene sequence: CDR1 LGHNT, CDR2 FRNRAP. Trimming cost V 1 base and J 3 bases; bases outside gene matches: 9. The CDR3 is 18 residues long. CDR3 region: CASGLGAGGIKNYNEQFF. Here the CDR3 DNA reads TGTGCTAGTGGTTTGGGAGCGGGGGGGATTAAAAACTACAATGAGCAGTTCTTC.

The rearrangement links TRBV7-9 to TRBJ1-4; 9 bases map to TRBD1. The V segment lost 1 base and the J segment 7 bases; nucleotides outside the gene matches: 16. The V gene's germline CDR1 is SEHNR and CDR2 FQNEAQ (reference sequence). The CDR3 length is 19 residues. In nucleotides, the CDR3 is TGTGCCAGCAGCTTAGAATTTTCCCGGGACAGGGCAACTCGTGAAAAACTGTTTTTT. It codes for CASSLEFSRDRATREKLFF.

The rearrangement uses TRBV7-3 and TRBJ2-3; 14 nucleotides agree with TRBD2. The junction had 12 bases not matched to a gene; V was cut back by 5 bases and J by 2 bases. Germline assignment: CDR1 SGHTA and CDR2 FQGTGA. There are 19 residues in the CDR3. CDR3: CASSRGLAGARDTTDTQYF. CDR3 bases: TGTGCCAGCAGCCGGGGACTAGCGGGGGCCCGAGACACCACAGATACGCAGTATTTT.

This chain uses TRBV5-6 with TRBJ1-1; 9 bases are a match to TRBD1. There are 16 residues in the CDR3. Unmatched junction bases numbered 11, after V lost 4 bases and J lost 4 bases. Germline V gives CDR1 SGHDT, CDR2 YYEEEE. The CDR3 sequence: CASSDPGQGLGTEAFF. The CDR3 DNA sequence: TGTGCCAGCAGCGACCCGGGACAGGGCCTGGGCACTGAAGCTTTCTTT.

The chain joins TRBV6-5 to TRBJ1-2; the D gene is possibly TRBD1 (6 bases). Trimming removed 6 bases at V and 8 bases at J, with 13 bases between. Germline V gene data show CDR1 as MNHEY and CDR2 as SVGAGI. The CDR3 is 12 residues long. CDR3 residues: CASRLGGGGYTF. The CDR3, as DNA: TGTGCCAGCAGACTAGGTGGGGGCGGCTACACCTTC.

The chain recombines TRBV9 with TRBJ2-1; 7 bases map to TRBD1. The CDR3 sequence is 15 residues long. The germline CDR1 and CDR2 sequences are SGDLS and YYNGEE. Unmatched junction bases numbered 5, after V lost 2 bases and J lost 3 bases. As DNA, the CDR3 is TGTGCCAGCAGCGTCGAGGGGGCCATCTACAATGAGCAGTTCTTC. Protein product: CASSVEGAIYNEQFF.

This chain joins TRBV10-3 and TRBJ1-4; no reliable D call. Per the germline V gene, CDR1 is ENHRY and CDR2 is SYGVKD. The V end lost 1 base, the J end lost 7 bases, and 7 bases lay between the germline ends. The CDR3 sequence is 13 residues long. The CDR3 is CAISEYGGEKLFF. The DNA for the CDR3 is TGTGCCATCAGTGAGTATGGAGGTGAAAAACTGTTTTTT.

The chain employs TRBV5-1 and TRBJ2-5; 9 bases are shared with TRBD1. The CDR3 covers 16 residues. Germline values: CDR1 SGHRS, CDR2 YFSETQ. Trimming took 4 bases from V and 4 from J; bases not matched to a gene: 11. This CDR3 reads CASSPSGTGIIETQYF. Written as DNA, the CDR3 is TGCGCCAGCAGCCCGTCCGGGACAGGGATAATAGAGACCCAGTACTTC. Filled out from reference TRBV5-1 and TRBJ2-5, the complete variable domain reads KAGVTQTPRYLIKTRGQQVTLSCSPISGHRSVSWYQQTPGQGLQFLFEYFSETQRNKGNFPGRFSGRQFSNSRSEMNVSTLELGDSALYLCASSPSGTGIIETQYFGPGTRLLVL.

V and J are TRBV2 and TRBJ1-1; maybe TRBD1 (6 bases). CDR1 SNHLY and CDR2 FYNNEI come from the germline V gene. Deletions cut 2 bases from V and 5 bases from J, with 9 bases between. The CDR3 length is 13 residues. This CDR3 is CASSERGGTEAFF. The DNA of the CDR3 is TGTGCCAGCAGTGAAAGGGGGGGGACTGAAGCTTTCTTT. The complete variable domain, with remaining parts taken from reference TRBV2 and TRBJ1-1, reads EPEVTQTPSHQVTQMGQEVILRCVPISNHLYFYWYRQILGQKVEFLVSFYNNEISEKSEIFDDQFSVERPDGSNFTLKIRSTKLEDSAMYFCASSERGGTEAFFGQGTRLTVV.

The chain recombines TRBV11-2 with TRBJ2-3, with 8 positions matching TRBD2. Per germline, CDR1 SGHAT and CDR2 FQNNGV. V trimming: 6 bases; J trimming: 0 bases; junction bases outside the gene matches: 8. The CDR3 consists of 16 residues. CDR3 bases: TGTGCCAGCAGTTTAAGGGGACTAGGTAGCACAGATACGCAGTATTTT. Translating gives CASSLRGLGSTDTQYF.

This clone turned up a few times. The V and J genes are TRBV7-6 and TRBJ2-7, with TRBD1 as a possible D gene (6 bases). V lost 4 bases and J lost 9, with 19 bases in between. The CDR3 contains 14 residues. The germline V gene has CDR1 SGHVS and CDR2 FNYEAQ. The CDR3 sequence is CASSSRTDSYGQYF. CDR3 nucleotides: TGTGCCAGCAGCTCGCGAACGGACAGTTATGGGCAGTACTTC.

DNA for the CDR3: TGTGCCAGCATCGGGGGCTACGAGCAGTACTTC. It translates to CASIGGYEQYF. The chain joins TRBV7-9 to TRBJ2-7; tentative D call: TRBD2 (6 bases). The CDR3 totals 11 residues. The V end lost 7 bases, the J end lost 3 bases, and 7 bases lay between the germline ends. Germline V gene data show CDR1 as SEHNR and CDR2 as FQNEAQ (reference sequence).

Remarks on this clone: Different DNA sequences within this sample yield the same CDR3. V gene TRBV6-5 combines with J gene TRBJ1-1; D uncertain. This CDR3 comprises 14 residues. Trimming stripped 0 bases from V and 4 bases from J, with 9 bases between. Germline CDR1 and CDR2: MNHEY and SVGAGI. CDR3 bases: TGTGCCAGCAGTTACTCGAGTCGGGGCACTGAAGCTTTCTTT. Translating gives CASSYSSRGTEAFF.

This chain joins TRBV18 and TRBJ2-7; a possible D gene is TRBD2 (5 bases). This CDR3 is 13 amino acids long. Trimming pared 3 bases from V and 5 bases from J, leaving 11 bases between. CDR1 and CDR2 from the germline V gene are KGHSH and LQKENI. The CDR3 DNA follows: TGTGCCAGCTCACCTGGGTCCGGGAACGAGCAGTACTTC. As protein: CASSPGSGNEQYF.

This sequence joins TRBV7-9 and TRBJ1-2; D perhaps matches TRBD1 (6 bases). The CDR3 covers 15 residues. Germline CDR1 and CDR2: SEHNR and FQNEAQ (reference sequence). V lost 5 bases and J 8 bases, leaving 21 bases between the germline ends. CDR3: CASSDRSLGAQGYTF. CDR3 sequence (DNA): TGTGCCAGCAGCGACCGGTCCTTGGGGGCGCAAGGCTACACCTTC.

V gene TRBV7-9 combines with J gene TRBJ1-5; D gene unclear. Germline lookup yields CDR1 SEHNR and CDR2 FQNEAQ (reference sequence). V dropped 2 bases and J dropped 2 bases, with 10 bases sitting between them. This CDR3 spans 15 amino acids. The DNA of the CDR3 is TGTGCCAGCAGCTTACGAGCGGAAGGCAATCAGCCCCAGCATTTT. It specifies CASSLRAEGNQPQHF.

Only a few counts were recorded for this clone. V gene TRBV5-1 combines with J gene TRBJ2-1, with a tentative D call TRBD2 (5 bases). Germline V lookup: CDR1 SGHRS, CDR2 YFSETQ. V lost 7 bases and J lost 11, with 22 bases in between. This CDR3 has 14 residues. The CDR3 sequence is CASRPPLTEEKQFF. The CDR3 nucleotides read TGCGCCAGCCGACCGCCGCTAACGGAGGAGAAGCAGTTCTTC.

The chain couples TRBV5-4 to TRBJ2-2; 10 nucleotides agree with TRBD1. The germline gives CDR1 SGHNT, CDR2 YYREEE (reference sequence). The length of the CDR3 is 15 residues. With 3 bases clipped from V and 3 bases from J, the junction kept 2 bases outside the gene matches. The CDR3 DNA sequence: TGTGCCAGCAGCTCCGGGACAGGGGACACCGGGGAGCTGTTTTTT. Its translation is CASSSGTGDTGELFF.

This clone was seen ten or more times. The rearrangement uses TRBV7-9 and TRBJ2-7, with D uncertain. V was cut by 5 bases and J by 6 bases, with 17 bases left in between. CDR3 length equals 14 residues. Germline-derived CDR1 and CDR2 are SEHNR and FQNEAQ (reference sequence). The CDR3 spells CASSPREYRVEQYF. Written as DNA, the CDR3 is TGTGCCAGCAGCCCGAGAGAATATCGGGTCGAGCAGTACTTC.

V gene TRBV6-1 combines with J gene TRBJ1-1; D may be TRBD1 (5 bases). V was shortened by 1 base and J by 3 bases, with 12 bases between the two germline ends. Germline V gene data show CDR1 as MNHNS and CDR2 as SASEGT. This CDR3 has 15 amino acids. The CDR3 DNA sequence: TGTGCCAGCAGTGAAGTCGGCAGGGCCTACACTGAAGCTTTCTTT. Amino acid sequence: CASSEVGRAYTEAFF.

This rearrangement joins TRBV7-2 to TRBJ1-2; 9 nucleotides line up with TRBD1. The CDR3 loop spans 15 amino acids. Per the germline V gene, CDR1 is SGHTA and CDR2 is FQGNSA. Trimming removed 5 bases from V and 4 bases from J; junction bases left unmatched: 8. CDR3 DNA sequence: TGTGCCAGCAGCCCGGACAGGGGAATAGTCTATGGCTACACCTTC. Residues: CASSPDRGIVYGYTF.

This clone was seen only a few times. The chain is built from TRBV12-5 and TRBJ2-3, with TRBD1 matching over 7 bases. CDR1 LGHNT and CDR2 FRNRAP come from the germline V gene. The CDR3 consists of 14 residues. V was pared by 1 base and J by 3 bases, with 1 base of the junction left unmatched. CDR3 coding DNA: TGTGCTAGTGGTTTGGGGGGACAGACAGATACGCAGTATTTT. This codes for CASGLGGQTDTQYF.

The rearrangement links TRBV19 to TRBJ2-7; maybe TRBD2 (6 bases). CDR3 length: 11 amino acids. Germline loops: CDR1 LNHDA, CDR2 SQIVND (reference sequence). Trimming stripped 8 bases from V and 4 bases from J, with 9 bases between. The CDR3 sequence: CASSGTYEQYF. The CDR3 bases are TGTGCCAGTTCCGGGACTTACGAGCAGTACTTC. The full variable domain, its missing parts supplied by reference TRBV19 and TRBJ2-7, is DGGITQSPKYLFRKEGQNVTLSCEQNLNHDAMYWYRQDPGQGLRLIYYSQIVNDFQKGDIAEGYSVSREKKESFPLTVTSAQKNPTAFYLCASSGTYEQYFGPGTRLTVT.